These 29 T cell receptor beta chains came from one sample sequenced in a study of T cells in Graves' hyperthyroidism and ophthalmopathy (dated by TCRdb to about 2019). Library creation used multiplex PCR. The sequencer listed for this sample is Illumina HiSeq 2000. TCR beta CDR3 regions were amplified from RNA transcripts. For the first round of RT-PCR on the TCR CDR3, the HTBI primer set was used together with the Qiagen OneStep RT-PCR kit. TCRdb redid the processing of the public reads, applying fastp at Q25 and MiXCR, and retained in-frame beta chains. When rows share a CDR3 protein, they turn into one entry using the most common DNA and genes. This sample lists under 450,000 distinct CDR3 sequences; about a sixth were detected once. Of the sample, roughly 7.4% falls within the top ten clones. Material: blood. These receptor sequences come from a woman between 18 and 29 years old with Graves' hyperthyroidism.

This clonotype occurred many times. V gene TRBV19 combines with J gene TRBJ1-5, with D perhaps matching TRBD1 (6 bases). V was trimmed by 1 base and J by 4 bases, leaving 11 bases between them. Germline CDR1 LNHDA, CDR2 SQIVND (reference sequence). This CDR3 is built from 15 residues. CDR3 DNA: TGTGCCAGTAGTATAGGGACAGCTCATAATCAGCCCCAGCATTTT. Translating gives CASSIGTAHNQPQHF. The full variable domain, its missing parts supplied by reference TRBV19 and TRBJ1-5, is DGGITQSPKYLFRKEGQNVTLSCEQNLNHDAMYWYRQDPGQGLRLIYYSQIVNDFQKGDIAEGYSVSREKKESFPLTVTSAQKNPTAFYLCASSIGTAHNQPQHFGDGTRLSIL.

The table lists this clonotype with many counts. This chain links TRBV6-1 with TRBJ2-1; 10 bases match TRBD2. After removal of 7 bases from V and 8 bases from J, the junction contained 8 bases not matched to a gene. Germline loops: CDR1 MNHNS, CDR2 SASEGT. There are 14 residues in the CDR3. The CDR3 nucleotides read TGTGCCAGCATCCTAGCGGGGGAAACCGATGAGCAGTTCTTC. The encoded protein is CASILAGETDEQFF.

This clonotype was recorded many times. The chain joins TRBV18 to TRBJ2-1; perhaps TRBD2 as D (5 bases). The CDR3 contains 15 residues. V was shortened by 4 bases and J by 6 bases, with 16 bases between the two germline ends. Germline V gene lookup returns CDR1 KGHSH and CDR2 LQKENI. CDR3 nucleotide sequence: TGTGCCAGCTCACGAACCGGGGAAGGCGTCAATGAGCAGTTCTTC. Protein product: CASSRTGEGVNEQFF.

This clonotype was found many times. The CDR3 here is CSARTPLAGHNEQFF. CDR3 DNA sequence: TGCAGTGCCCGAACCCCACTAGCGGGGCACAATGAGCAGTTCTTC. The V call is TRBV20-1, the J call TRBJ2-1; TRBD2 aligns across 10 bases. The CDR3 runs to 15 residues. J gave up 5 bases and V 6 bases, and 10 bases lay outside the gene matches. Germline CDR1 reads DFQATT; CDR2 reads SNEGSKA (reference sequence).

This clonotype was observed many times. The CDR3 nucleotides read TGTGCCAGCAGCGACTTTGGGGGGCGCTCCTACAATGAGCAGTTCTTC. This gives the protein CASSDFGGRSYNEQFF. This chain links TRBV3-1 with TRBJ2-1, with D perhaps being TRBD1 or TRBD2 (6 bases each). With 5 bases removed from V and 0 bases from J, the gap between germline ends came to 14 bases. Germline V CDR1 and CDR2: LGHDT, YNNKEL (reference sequence). The length of the CDR3 is 16 residues.

This clonotype appeared many times. The rearrangement links TRBV14 to TRBJ2-5; D tentatively reads TRBD1 or TRBD2 (5 bases each). This CDR3 has 14 amino acids. Per the germline V gene, CDR1 is SGHDN and CDR2 is FVKESK. Trimming stripped 1 base from V and 4 bases from J, with 10 bases between. This CDR3 reads CASSQGAGTETQYF. In DNA, the CDR3 is TGTGCCAGCAGCCAAGGGGCAGGGACAGAGACCCAGTACTTC. The complete variable domain, with remaining parts taken from reference TRBV14 and TRBJ2-5, reads EAGVTQFPSHSVIEKGQTVTLRCDPISGHDNLYWYRRVMGKEIKFLLHFVKESKQDESGMPNNRFLAERTGGTYSTLKVQPAELEDSGVYFCASSQGAGTETQYFGPGTRLLVL.

The rearrangement uses TRBV4-1 and TRBJ1-5, with TRBD1 matching 8 bases. The CDR3 sequence is 16 residues long. The germline V gene has CDR1 MGHRA and CDR2 YSYEKL. Losses at the gene ends were 2 bases for V and 2 bases for J; bases not matched to a gene: 5. The CDR3 protein is CASSQPGQGGNQPQHF. CDR3 DNA: TGCGCCAGCAGCCAACCCGGACAGGGAGGCAATCAGCCCCAGCATTTT.

This clonotype was found a few times. The J gene is TRBJ2-1, the V gene TRBV19, with D tentatively TRBD2 (6 bases). The germline V and J ends were trimmed by 6 bases and 0 bases, with 9 bases remaining between them. The CDR3 loop spans 14 amino acids. Germline CDR1 LNHDA, CDR2 SQIVND (reference sequence). The CDR3 DNA sequence: TGTGCCAGTAGCAGGAGGGGCTCCTACAATGAGCAGTTCTTC. Translated: CASSRRGSYNEQFF.

The chain carries TRBV5-6 and TRBJ2-5; 9 nucleotides agree with TRBD2. This CDR3 has 17 amino acids. V gave up 1 base and J gave up 4 bases; unmatched junction bases: 11. Germline V lookup: CDR1 SGHDT, CDR2 YYEEEE. CDR3 protein: CASSLYGTSRRSETQYF. CDR3 sequence (DNA): TGTGCCAGCAGCTTGTATGGGACTAGCAGGAGGTCAGAGACCCAGTACTTC.

The genes are TRBV9 and TRBJ2-1, with unresolved D. Germline CDR1 and CDR2: SGDLS and YYNGEE. The length of the CDR3 is 12 residues. V was cut by 4 bases and J by 10 bases, with 12 bases left in between. The CDR3 DNA reads TGTGCCAGCAGCCAAGATCTTAGGGAGCAGTTCTTC. Translated: CASSQDLREQFF. The full variable domain, with the rest looked up from reference TRBV9 and TRBJ2-1, is DSGVTQTPKHLITATGQRVTLRCSPRSGDLSVYWYQQSLDQGLQFLIQYYNGEERAKGNILERFSAQQFPDLHSELNLSSLELGDSALYFCASSQDLREQFFGPGTRLTVL.

This clonotype was detected a few times. The chain recombines TRBV4-1 with TRBJ1-5; 8 nucleotides align to TRBD1. V was clipped by 1 base and J by 2 bases; unmatched bases: 7. CDR3 length: 17 residues. Germline V gene sequence: CDR1 MGHRA, CDR2 YSYEKL. CDR3 nucleotide sequence: TGCGCCAGCAGCCAAGGTGGCAGGGGGCGCGGCAATCAGCCCCAGCATTTT. It encodes CASSQGGRGRGNQPQHF.

This clonotype was seen ten or more times. The V call is TRBV27, the J call TRBJ1-6; D gene unclear. The CDR3 has 12 residues. Germline lookup yields CDR1 MNHEY and CDR2 SMNVEV (reference sequence). Deletions cut 3 bases from V and 13 bases from J, with 10 bases between. Here the CDR3 DNA reads TGTGCCAGCAGTTTCGCTTTACTCCCCCTCCACTTT. Protein: CASSFALLPLHF.

The rearrangement uses TRBV7-6 and TRBJ2-2; D is possibly TRBD1 (5 bases). Trimming shortened V by 0 bases and J by 15 bases, and 11 bases separated the two germline ends. In germline, CDR1 is SGHVS, CDR2 FNYEAQ. This CDR3 is 12 amino acids long. As DNA, the CDR3 is TGTGCCAGCAGCTTAGCGCCAGGGAAGATGTTTTTT. It translates to CASSLAPGKMFF.

V gene TRBV19 combines with J gene TRBJ2-1; 8 bases agree with TRBD2. From germline, CDR1 is LNHDA and CDR2 SQIVND (reference sequence). V was clipped by 3 bases and J by 5 bases; unmatched bases: 6. The length of the CDR3 is 15 residues. In nucleotides, the CDR3 is TGTGCCAGTAGTATGAGCGGGAGCTACAACAATGAGCAGTTCTTC. Translating it yields CASSMSGSYNNEQFF.

This clonotype occurred many times. The chain has TRBV5-8 and TRBJ1-1, with 9 positions matching TRBD1. CDR3 length: 15 residues. V gave up 4 bases and J gave up 4 bases; unmatched junction bases: 8. The germline CDR1 and CDR2 sequences are SGHTS and YDEGEE. CDR3 protein: CASSDRGIGGTEAFF. The CDR3, as DNA: TGTGCCAGCAGCGACAGGGGGATAGGGGGCACTGAAGCTTTCTTT.

A few counts support this clonotype. CDR3 loop: CASSQWRTTYEQYF. DNA of the CDR3: TGTGCCAGCAGCCAATGGAGGACGACCTACGAGCAGTACTTC. V gene TRBV14 combines with J gene TRBJ2-7; TRBD2 might be the D (5 bases). Germline-derived CDR1 and CDR2 are SGHDN and FVKESK. Trimming removed 2 bases at V and 2 bases at J, with 10 bases between. The CDR3 loop spans 14 amino acids.

This clonotype was seen a handful of times. The chain couples TRBV5-1 to TRBJ2-7; 10 nucleotides align to TRBD2. This CDR3 has 14 residues. From germline, CDR1 is SGHRS and CDR2 YFSETQ. V lost 7 bases to trimming and J lost 2 bases; unmatched junction nucleotides: 6. CDR3 region: CASGPLAGPYEQYF. CDR3 DNA sequence: TGCGCCAGCGGACCACTAGCGGGACCCTACGAGCAGTACTTC. Looking up the rest from reference TRBV5-1 and TRBJ2-7 gives the full variable domain: KAGVTQTPRYLIKTRGQQVTLSCSPISGHRSVSWYQQTPGQGLQFLFEYFSETQRNKGNFPGRFSGRQFSNSRSEMNVSTLELGDSALYLCASGPLAGPYEQYFGPGTRLTVT.

The sample holds many counts of this clonotype. V usage is TRBV20-1 and J usage is TRBJ2-3, with TRBD2 matching over 9 bases. CDR3 length: 16 amino acids. Trimming removed 3 bases from V and 4 bases from J; junction bases left unmatched: 11. Germline loops: CDR1 DFQATT, CDR2 SNEGSKA (reference sequence). The CDR3 region is CSASELAGRGSDTQYF. In nucleotides, the CDR3 is TGCAGTGCTAGTGAACTAGCGGGTCGAGGGTCAGATACGCAGTATTTT.

This chain connects TRBV9 to TRBJ2-2; no reliable D call. V was trimmed by 4 bases and J by 1 base, leaving 11 bases between them. The germline gives CDR1 SGDLS, CDR2 YYNGEE. CDR3 length: 15 residues. CDR3 sequence (DNA): TGTGCCAGCAGCCACAGAAGTTTGAACACCGGGGAGCTGTTTTTT. Translated: CASSHRSLNTGELFF.

Many counts were recorded for this clonotype. The chain joins TRBV3-1 to TRBJ1-4; the D gene is possibly TRBD1 (6 bases). This CDR3 is 15 amino acids long. Trimming stripped 4 bases from V and 5 bases from J, with 14 bases between. The germline CDR1 and CDR2 sequences are LGHDT and YNNKEL (reference sequence). The CDR3 here is CASSLRDIRNEKLFF. The DNA of the CDR3 is TGTGCCAGCAGCCTACGGGACATTCGGAATGAAAAACTGTTTTTT.

This clonotype was picked up many times. V and J are TRBV5-8 and TRBJ2-5; TRBD1 is a possible D gene (7 bases). CDR3 size: 17 residues. Trimming cost V 4 bases and J 1 base, with 20 bases left between them. In germline, CDR1 is SGHTS, CDR2 YDEGEE. Here the CDR3 DNA reads TGTGCCAGCAGCGACTACTTCCAGGGGGGAGGCCAAGAGACCCAGTACTTC. It is translated as CASSDYFQGGGQETQYF.

This clonotype was counted once. The chain uses TRBV7-2 and TRBJ2-5; 12 nucleotides agree with TRBD1. After removal of 5 bases from V and 5 bases from J, the junction contained 6 bases not matched to a gene. The CDR3 totals 15 residues. Looked up from germline, CDR1 is SGHTA and CDR2 is FQGNSA. CDR3 loop: CASSTGTGGRETQYF. DNA of the CDR3: TGTGCCAGCAGCACCGGGACAGGGGGCAGGGAGACCCAGTACTTC.

The chain joins TRBV7-8 to TRBJ1-5; unclear D gene. V shed 5 bases and J shed 7 bases, with 12 bases lying between them. CDR3 length equals 13 residues. CDR1 SGHVS and CDR2 FQNEAQ come from the germline V gene. The CDR3 nucleotides are TGTGCCAGCAGCAAGACCGTTGGGCAGCCCCAGCATTTT. Protein: CASSKTVGQPQHF.

The chain carries TRBV29-1 and TRBJ1-2; D possibly corresponds to TRBD1 (6 bases). V was cut by 2 bases and J by 7 bases, with 20 bases left in between. The CDR3 length is 15 residues. Germline CDR1 is SQVTM and CDR2 is ANQGSEA. In DNA form, the CDR3 reads TGCAGCGTTGAAAACGCCTTGGGGGGCAGGGGTGGCTACACCTTC. This encodes CSVENALGGRGGYTF. Variable domain in full (rest from reference TRBV29-1 and TRBJ1-2): SAVISQKPSRDICQRGTSLTIQCQVDSQVTMMFWYRQQPGQSLTLIATANQGSEATYESGFVIDKFPISRPNLTFSTLTVSNMSPEDSSIYLCSVENALGGRGGYTFGSGTRLTVV.

The table lists this clonotype with a few counts. The rearrangement links TRBV2 to TRBJ2-1; TRBD2 matches at 10 bases. Germline V gives CDR1 SNHLY, CDR2 FYNNEI. With V trimmed by 11 bases and J by 1 base, 5 bases remained unmatched. CDR3 length: 14 residues. The CDR3 region is CASQRGGSYNEQFF. In nucleotides, the CDR3 is TGTGCCTCTCAGCGGGGGGGGTCCTACAATGAGCAGTTCTTC.

This clonotype was seen only a few times. The chain employs TRBV5-5 and TRBJ1-2, with D uncertain. V lost 6 bases, J lost 7 bases, and 16 bases lay in between. Germline V CDR1 and CDR2: SGHKS, YYEKEE (reference sequence). This CDR3 contains 13 residues. This CDR3 is CASTMGGPAGYTF. CDR3 bases: TGTGCCAGCACCATGGGTGGGCCCGCTGGCTACACCTTC.

This clonotype was found many times. This rearrangement joins TRBV5-1 to TRBJ2-2; D is perhaps TRBD2 (6 bases). V was shortened by 6 bases and J by 2 bases, with 11 bases between the two germline ends. Germline CDR1 SGHRS, CDR2 YFSETQ. The CDR3 contains 14 residues. Written as DNA, the CDR3 is TGCGCCAGCACCCGACTAGAAAACACCGGGGAGCTGTTTTTT. It encodes CASTRLENTGELFF.

This clonotype was counted between two and nine times. V is TRBV19 and J is TRBJ1-1; D remains ambiguous. Trimming took 3 bases from V and 0 from J, leaving 8 bases between them. The CDR3 loop spans 14 amino acids. The germline CDR1 and CDR2 sequences are LNHDA and SQIVND (reference sequence). In DNA, the CDR3 is TGTGCCAGTAGTATTGAGTACTTGAACACTGAAGCTTTCTTT. Translated: CASSIEYLNTEAFF.

This sequence joins TRBV7-2 and TRBJ2-3, with D unclear. Looked up from germline, CDR1 is SGHTA and CDR2 is FQGNSA. Trimming took 3 bases from V and 7 from J, leaving 26 bases between them. The CDR3 loop spans 18 amino acids. In DNA form, the CDR3 reads TGTGCCAGCAGCTTTTGGTCCTCCCAATCTCGACCCCGTAATACGCAGTATTTT. This encodes CASSFWSSQSRPRNTQYF.